These T cell receptor beta chains were read from a single sample in a study of blood T cells in healthy people across ages. TCRdb processed the 5' RACE reads anew with MiXCR; each CDR3 protein has one entry. The sample lists 750,000 to 850,000 distinct CDR3 sequences, roughly 25% occurring once. The sample was also reused in another study, on T cells of mothers and their children.

The sequenced sample was blood. The receptors shown here come from a boy aged 10-17 years in good health. The conserved cysteine and the conserved F or W are not part of the CDR3 here. Expanded clones are given a class, and other clones once, few, many or no size at all.

V gene,J gene,clone size,CDR3 protein
TRBV24-1,TRBJ1-4,.,ATSDWSNEKLF
TRBV5-1,TRBJ2-5,.,ARPSKGPEQY
TRBV4-3,TRBJ2-3,.,ASSVTGGAEDTQY
TRBV9,TRBJ2-5,few,ASSALGGVTETQY
TRBV7-8,TRBJ2-2,.,ASSLVGNGELF
TRBV4-2,TRBJ2-1,few,ASSQDGDSDNKQF
TRBV18,TRBJ2-7,many,ASSPGPGQGYEQY
TRBV29-1,.,.,SADSGTGGSKETQY
TRBV7-2,TRBJ2-6,few,ASREDSGANVLT
TRBV29-1,TRBJ1-2,.,SVEEPRANYGYT
TRBV9,TRBJ2-1,.,ASSPRPLAGAYNEQF
TRBV5-1,TRBJ2-5,few,ASSLGWGDGEQY
TRBV29-1,.,.,SVEAGDTDEQF
TRBV20-1,TRBJ2-7,.,SATGPGDYEQY
TRBV7-9,TRBJ2-3,few,ASSTMGGGTDTQY
TRBV28,TRBJ2-7,.,ASVKTQKDRLSSYEQY
TRBV12-3/TRBV12-4,TRBJ2-5,.,ASNLRAYQETQY
TRBV6-5,TRBJ2-3,.,ASSSRGGSSTDTQY
TRBV28,TRBJ1-3,.,ASSSQGAGNTIY
TRBV9,TRBJ1-3,few,ASSVQGNVASDTIY
TRBV27,TRBJ2-7,many,ASSTGTGSYEQY
TRBV9,TRBJ1-3,.,ASSTFSSGNTIY
TRBV29-1,TRBJ2-2,.,SVEGPLNTGELF
TRBV4-2,.,.,ASRGAMDLWTYNEQF
TRBV24-1,TRBJ2-2,few,ATSDERGRNTGELF
TRBV6-2/TRBV6-3,TRBJ2-1,.,ASSYSSFLGVSYNEQF
TRBV29-1,TRBJ2-1,.,SVPTGTSGYNEQF
TRBV5-5,TRBJ2-4,many,ASSLGQVGLAKNIQY
TRBV4-3,TRBJ1-4,.,ASSLLPPGEKLF
TRBV9,TRBJ2-3,few,ASSVGGGSTDTQY
TRBV7-9,TRBJ2-5,.,ASSTTVPETQY
TRBV5-5,TRBJ2-1,few,ASSLVLAGGWKNNEQF
TRBV5-1,TRBJ2-1,.,ASSTDGVNEQF
TRBV4-3,TRBJ2-1,.,ASSQHSGTTYNEQF
TRBV6-6,TRBJ2-5,.,ASSPTWGYQETQY
TRBV6-1,TRBJ1-2,.,ASSKGGAGNYGYT
TRBV9,TRBJ1-1,.,ASSVGQINTEAF
TRBV5-1,TRBJ2-3,.,ASSSGTTRGDTQY
TRBV4-3,TRBJ1-1,few,ASSQNRDRSTEAF
TRBV11-2,TRBJ2-1,.,AGSLYGLAGMETQC
TRBV20-1,TRBJ2-1,.,SARLAGGYNEQF
TRBV23-1,TRBJ1-2,.,ASSNTDRGNNYGYT
TRBV5-6,TRBJ2-7,.,ASSLAIPNEQY
TRBV29-1,.,.,SVSRGAYEQY
TRBV7-9,TRBJ2-7,few,ASSSRRGWEQY
TRBV6-5,TRBJ2-7,.,ASSPHSHDWEYEQY
TRBV13,TRBJ2-5,once,AGSRRTGRDQETQY
TRBV18,TRBJ2-5,.,ASSPATRAQETQY
TRBV10-3,TRBJ1-5,.,AISPAAANQPQH
TRBV29-1,TRBJ2-5,few,SFRVRNQETQY
TRBV21-1,TRBJ2-7,few,ASSIRALSYEQY
TRBV20-1,TRBJ2-5,few,SAQGVPGLAGGTGWTQY
TRBV29-1,TRBJ2-3,few,SVFIVLTDTQY
TRBV5-1,TRBJ2-1,.,ASSPSGQDPFYNEQF